This T cell receptor (beta chain) was identified in a study of PD-1 blockade in mismatch repair-deficient tumors. Overall study: All were previously treated, progressing patients with approximately 11 mismatch repair-deficient cancer types.

Notes on the study in general: Tumor-resident clones, often absent from pretreatment blood, expanded after pembrolizumab and then contracted.

Produced via immunoSEQ multiplex PCR; TCRdb's table is partial and in-frame only. The table shows tens of thousands of clones, with less than 85% occurring only once. Of note for this clone: The target antigen is unknown. Compared with germline, one end of the junction differs, possibly owing to a read error.

Germline V gives CDR1 PRHDT, CDR2 FYEKMQ (reference sequence). The length of the CDR3 is 17 residues. PCR or immunohistochemistry showed mismatch repair deficiency in every enrolled patient. The sample consisted of PBMCs, taken before pembrolizumab treatment. V and J are TRBV13 and TRBJ2-5; 9 nucleotides line up with TRBD2. The origin of this receptor is an adult with mismatch repair-deficient cancer. The CDR3 bases are TGTGCCAGCAGCCTAGGGAGTAGCGGGAGCGAAGGAGAGACCCAGTACTTC. Its translation is CASSLGSSGSEGETQYF.